The present TCR beta chain was sequenced within a study of blood T cell repertoires in COVID-19. Study context: COVID-19 samples collected from the United States, Italy and Spain covered acute and convalescent phases.

Trimming stripped 4 bases from V and 1 base from J, with 14 bases between. Germline CDR1 is LGHDT and CDR2 is YNNKEL (reference sequence). There are 16 residues in the CDR3. How the authors handled the data: The authors estimated nucleated cell counts from reference gene primer amplification. Measured with immunoSEQ multiplex PCR; TCRdb has only the in-frame clones, and not every one. That table supplies the V and J calls and clone size; D and trimming were determined from the DNA. The sample holds over 200,000 clones, 90% seen once. Assignments of participants to cohorts depended upon their own reported clinical history. In Cohort 3, a recovered donor had either two negative PCRs, clearance, or symptom resolution.

This receptor was taken from a young man who had recovered from COVID-19. J is TRBJ2-1 and V is TRBV3-1 (or the pseudogene TRBV3-2), with D possibly being TRBD2 (5 bases). The material sequenced was PBMCs or T cells enriched from blood (not recorded which). This chain's CDR3 is CASSLLGAVSYNEQFF. CDR3 bases: TGTGCCAGCAGCCTATTGGGAGCAGTGTCCTACAATGAGCAGTTCTTC.